This T cell receptor beta chain derives from a study of technical replicates of blood from a handful of donors. The V end was cut by 4 bases, the J end by 3 bases, with 13 bases between. Germline assignment: CDR1 SGHAT and CDR2 FQNNGV. The CDR3 has 14 residues. The table came from immunoSEQ multiplex PCR; TCRdb's copy has only in-frame clones and leaves some out. The profile covers just over 95,000 clones, with almost 96% appearing a single time and approximately 0.21% taken by the ten largest. The clonotype was recovered from a human donor in good health. The specimen was T cells isolated from PBMCs. The chain links TRBV11-2 to TRBJ2-7, with a weak D call TRBD1 (6 bases). The CDR3: CASSSPDRFYEQYF. CDR3 nucleotide sequence: TGTGCCAGCAGCTCCCCGGACAGATTCTACGAGCAGTACTTC.